Listed below are T cell receptor beta chains from one sample, sequenced in a study of T cells in Graves' hyperthyroidism and ophthalmopathy. MiXCR, applied by TCRdb to the multiplex PCR reads, yields one record per CDR3 protein. The sample yields roughly 580,000 distinct CDR3 sequences, 35% to 55% seen once. Sequenced: peripheral blood or thyroid tissue (not recorded which). The origin of the receptors is a woman aged 18 to 35 with Graves' hyperthyroidism. CDR3s include the opening cysteine and the closing phenylalanine or tryptophan. A D gene is named only where the DNA matches it firmly. The size of a clone is reported for some rows only, either as once, few or many, or as a class for expanded clones.

V gene: TRBV7-2; D gene: TRBD1; J gene: TRBJ2-5; CDR3 length: 15; clone size: .; CDR3 DNA: TGTGCCAGCAGCTTAGCGACAGGGACCCAAAAGACCCAGTACTTC; CDR3 protein: CASSLATGTQKTQYF
V gene: TRBV29-1; D gene: .; J gene: TRBJ1-3; CDR3 length: 13; clone size: .; CDR3 DNA: TGCAGCGTTGAAAAGGCTGCTGGAAACACCATATATTTT; CDR3 protein: CSVEKAAGNTIYF
V gene: TRBV7-3; D gene: .; J gene: TRBJ1-1; CDR3 length: 12; clone size: .; CDR3 DNA: TGTGCCAGCAGCCCCTGGACCACTGAAGCTTTCTTT; CDR3 protein: CASSPWTTEAFF
V gene: TRBV19; D gene: .; J gene: TRBJ1-1; CDR3 length: 12; clone size: few; CDR3 DNA: TGTGCCAGTAGCCAGGGTTGGGGTGAAGCTTTCTTT; CDR3 protein: CASSQGWGEAFF
V gene: TRBV29-1; D gene: .; J gene: TRBJ1-2; CDR3 length: 14; clone size: few; CDR3 DNA: TGCAGCGTTGAACCCCCCCTAAGGGGTGAGGGCTACACCTTC; CDR3 protein: CSVEPPLRGEGYTF
V gene: TRBV10-3; D gene: TRBD1; J gene: TRBJ1-5; CDR3 length: 16; clone size: .; CDR3 DNA: TGTGCCAGCAGTGAAGGCGTAGGGGACAGGGTCCAACCCCAGCATTTT; CDR3 protein: CASSEGVGDRVQPQHF
V gene: TRBV20-1; D gene: .; J gene: TRBJ1-6; CDR3 length: 13; clone size: .; CDR3 DNA: TGCAGTGCGAGATCAGGTATTAATTCACCCCTCCACTTT; CDR3 protein: CSARSGINSPLHF
V gene: TRBV10-3; D gene: .; J gene: TRBJ2-6; CDR3 length: 17; clone size: many; CDR3 DNA: TGTGCCATCAGTGGAGCGGGCGACTTCTCTGGGGCCAACGTCCTGACTTTC; CDR3 protein: CAISGAGDFSGANVLTF
V gene: TRBV24-1; D gene: .; J gene: TRBJ2-2; CDR3 length: 16; clone size: many; CDR3 DNA: TGTGCCACCAGTGATGTGACCGGGCGCGACACCGGGGAGCTGTTTTTT; CDR3 protein: CATSDVTGRDTGELFF
V gene: TRBV25-1; D gene: TRBD2; J gene: TRBJ2-7; CDR3 length: 14; clone size: .; CDR3 DNA: TGTGCCAGCAGCCCTAGCGGAGCCTCCAGCGAGCAGTACTTC; CDR3 protein: CASSPSGASSEQYF
V gene: TRBV2; D gene: .; J gene: TRBJ1-2; CDR3 length: 12; clone size: .; CDR3 DNA: TGTGCCAGCCAGGGGAAGAACTATGGCTACACCTTC; CDR3 protein: CASQGKNYGYTF
V gene: TRBV10-2; D gene: TRBD1; J gene: TRBJ1-1; CDR3 length: 14; clone size: many; CDR3 DNA: TGCGCCAGCACCCCGACAGGGACAACCGCTGAAGCTTTCTTT; CDR3 protein: CASTPTGTTAEAFF
V gene: TRBV5-1; D gene: .; J gene: TRBJ2-7; CDR3 length: 13; clone size: .; CDR3 DNA: TGTGCCAGCAGCGCGGACTTCCCCTACGAGCAGTACTTC; CDR3 protein: CASSADFPYEQYF
V gene: TRBV12-3/TRBV12-4; D gene: TRBD1; J gene: TRBJ2-7; CDR3 length: 16; clone size: .; CDR3 DNA: TGTGCCAGCAGTGACTCGGGACAGAACATCCTCTACGAGCAGTACTTC; CDR3 protein: CASSDSGQNILYEQYF
V gene: TRBV29-1; D gene: .; J gene: TRBJ1-4; CDR3 length: 13; clone size: .; CDR3 DNA: TGCAGCGTGAGCAGGCCGGGGAATGAAAAACTGTTTTTT; CDR3 protein: CSVSRPGNEKLFF
V gene: TRBV7-2; D gene: TRBD1; J gene: TRBJ1-6; CDR3 length: 15; clone size: .; CDR3 DNA: TGTGCCAGCAGCTACAATACAGGGGTTACTTCACCCCTCCACTTT; CDR3 protein: CASSYNTGVTSPLHF
V gene: TRBV2; D gene: TRBD2; J gene: TRBJ2-7; CDR3 length: 15; clone size: once; CDR3 DNA: TGTGCCAGCAGTGAGACGGCTAGCGGTAACAATGAGCAGTACTTC; CDR3 protein: CASSETASGNNEQYF
V gene: TRBV9; D gene: TRBD1; J gene: TRBJ2-5; CDR3 length: 15; clone size: once; CDR3 DNA: TGTGCCAGCAGTGAACAGGGGGACACCGGGGAGACCCAGTACTTC; CDR3 protein: CASSEQGDTGETQYF
V gene: TRBV2; D gene: .; J gene: TRBJ1-1; CDR3 length: 13; clone size: many; CDR3 DNA: TGTGCCAGCAACCTAGGGGCGCAAACTGAAGCTTTCTTT; CDR3 protein: CASNLGAQTEAFF
V gene: TRBV24-1; D gene: .; J gene: TRBJ2-5; CDR3 length: 11; clone size: many; CDR3 DNA: TGTGCCACCAGTGAAGGAGAGACCCAGTACTTC; CDR3 protein: CATSEGETQYF
V gene: TRBV29-1; D gene: .; J gene: TRBJ1-2; CDR3 length: 14; clone size: .; CDR3 DNA: TGCAGCGTCCAGGGAGGGGCTTCTAACTATGGCTACACCTTC; CDR3 protein: CSVQGGASNYGYTF
V gene: TRBV7-8; D gene: .; J gene: TRBJ2-7; CDR3 length: 14; clone size: .; CDR3 DNA: TGTGCCAGCAACTTAGCTGGGCGCTCCTACGAGCAGTACTTC; CDR3 protein: CASNLAGRSYEQYF
V gene: TRBV7-8; D gene: .; J gene: TRBJ2-7; CDR3 length: 15; clone size: few; CDR3 DNA: TGTGCCAGCAGCCAACGTTCGGGGTTGACGCGCGAGCAGTACTTC; CDR3 protein: CASSQRSGLTREQYF
V gene: TRBV2; D gene: .; J gene: TRBJ2-7; CDR3 length: 15; clone size: .; CDR3 DNA: TGTGCCAGCAGTGAATGGGAGACCAGCTCCTACGAGCAGTACTTC; CDR3 protein: CASSEWETSSYEQYF
V gene: TRBV2; D gene: .; J gene: TRBJ1-3; CDR3 length: 10; clone size: .; CDR3 DNA: TGTGCCAGCCAGGGAAGGACCATATATTTT; CDR3 protein: CASQGRTIYF
V gene: TRBV12-5; D gene: .; J gene: TRBJ1-4; CDR3 length: 12; clone size: .; CDR3 DNA: TGTGCTAGTGGTTTGTGGCAGGGAAAACTGTTTTTT; CDR3 protein: CASGLWQGKLFF
V gene: TRBV10-3; D gene: .; J gene: TRBJ2-7; CDR3 length: 13; clone size: .; CDR3 DNA: TGTGTCATCAGAAGGGACGTCTCCTACGAGCAGTACTTC; CDR3 protein: CVIRRDVSYEQYF
V gene: TRBV2; D gene: .; J gene: TRBJ1-5; CDR3 length: 11; clone size: .; CDR3 DNA: TGTGCCAGCAGTGAAGGGGGGGACCAGCATTTT; CDR3 protein: CASSEGGDQHF
V gene: TRBV25-1; D gene: TRBD2; J gene: TRBJ2-5; CDR3 length: 14; clone size: .; CDR3 DNA: TGTGCCAGCAGTGCTAGCCTAGCGGAGGCGACCCAGTACTTC; CDR3 protein: CASSASLAEATQYF
V gene: TRBV7-2; D gene: .; J gene: TRBJ2-5; CDR3 length: 14; clone size: few; CDR3 DNA: TGTGCCAGCAGCCTATTCGACAAGGAAGAGACCCAGTACTTC; CDR3 protein: CASSLFDKEETQYF
V gene: TRBV24-1; D gene: .; J gene: TRBJ2-2; CDR3 length: 13; clone size: many; CDR3 DNA: TGTGCCACCAGTGATTTGGTAGCCGGGGAGCTGTTTTTT; CDR3 protein: CATSDLVAGELFF
V gene: TRBV7-9; D gene: .; J gene: TRBJ2-7; CDR3 length: 12; clone size: .; CDR3 DNA: TGTGCCAGCAGCCAAGATAAGAACGAGCAGTACTTC; CDR3 protein: CASSQDKNEQYF
V gene: TRBV12-3/TRBV12-4; D gene: .; J gene: TRBJ2-5; CDR3 length: 14; clone size: many; CDR3 DNA: TGTGCCAGCAGCCCGCGGGGTGGAGAAGAGACCCAGTACTTC; CDR3 protein: CASSPRGGEETQYF
V gene: TRBV29-1; D gene: .; J gene: TRBJ2-1; CDR3 length: 13; clone size: .; CDR3 DNA: TGCAGCGTTGCCCAGCGGGTGTACAATGAGCAGTTCTTC; CDR3 protein: CSVAQRVYNEQFF
V gene: TRBV29-1; D gene: .; J gene: TRBJ1-2; CDR3 length: 14; clone size: .; CDR3 DNA: TGCAGCGGGGACCCAGGGAGGTTAAATCGTGGCTACACCTTC; CDR3 protein: CSGDPGRLNRGYTF
V gene: TRBV29-1; D gene: .; J gene: TRBJ1-5; CDR3 length: 12; clone size: .; CDR3 DNA: TGCAGCAGACAGACTAGCAATCAGCCCCAGCATTTT; CDR3 protein: CSRQTSNQPQHF
V gene: TRBV10-3; D gene: .; J gene: TRBJ1-6; CDR3 length: 14; clone size: .; CDR3 DNA: TGTGCCGGAAAAGGCGGACAGTATAATTCACCCCTCCACTTT; CDR3 protein: CAGKGGQYNSPLHF
V gene: TRBV7-2; D gene: .; J gene: TRBJ2-7; CDR3 length: 14; clone size: .; CDR3 DNA: TGTGCCAGCAGCTTAGGCGGGATTGAATACGAGCAGTACTTC; CDR3 protein: CASSLGGIEYEQYF
V gene: TRBV7-2; D gene: .; J gene: TRBJ2-5; CDR3 length: 15; clone size: once; CDR3 DNA: TGTGCCAGCAGCGTAGATTTGGACCTTCAAGAGACCCAGTACTTC; CDR3 protein: CASSVDLDLQETQYF
V gene: TRBV7-8; D gene: .; J gene: TRBJ2-7; CDR3 length: 13; clone size: many; CDR3 DNA: TGTGCCAGCAGCAGAGGGGGGGCCCACGAGCAGTACTTC; CDR3 protein: CASSRGGAHEQYF
V gene: TRBV5-1; D gene: .; J gene: TRBJ2-7; CDR3 length: 14; clone size: few; CDR3 DNA: TGCGCCAGCAGCTTTGGTCAGGGGAGGTACGAGCAGTACTTC; CDR3 protein: CASSFGQGRYEQYF
V gene: TRBV7-9; D gene: TRBD1; J gene: TRBJ1-1; CDR3 length: 13; clone size: many; CDR3 DNA: TGTGCCAGTAGTCGGGACAGGGACACTGAAGCTTTCTTT; CDR3 protein: CASSRDRDTEAFF
V gene: TRBV7-3; D gene: .; J gene: TRBJ2-2; CDR3 length: 14; clone size: .; CDR3 DNA: TGTGCGTCGGTCCCCGCGGCTACCACCGGGGAGCTGTTTTTT; CDR3 protein: CASVPAATTGELFF
V gene: TRBV20-1; D gene: TRBD1; J gene: TRBJ2-7; CDR3 length: 13; clone size: few; CDR3 DNA: TGCAGTGCCGGACCGGGACAGGTTCTCGAGCAGTACTTC; CDR3 protein: CSAGPGQVLEQYF
V gene: TRBV29-1; D gene: TRBD1; J gene: TRBJ2-5; CDR3 length: 15; clone size: .; CDR3 DNA: TGCAGCGTTGAAGCCGGGACAGTCAGGTGGGAGACCCAGTACTTC; CDR3 protein: CSVEAGTVRWETQYF
V gene: TRBV7-9; D gene: .; J gene: TRBJ2-7; CDR3 length: 12; clone size: many; CDR3 DNA: TGTGCCAGCAGCCCTCAGGGCGACGAGCAGTACTTC; CDR3 protein: CASSPQGDEQYF
V gene: TRBV24-1; D gene: .; J gene: TRBJ2-1; CDR3 length: 15; clone size: .; CDR3 DNA: TGTGCCACCAGTGATCCGCGGTTCGTATACAATGAGCAGTTCTTC; CDR3 protein: CATSDPRFVYNEQFF
V gene: TRBV5-1; D gene: .; J gene: TRBJ1-5; CDR3 length: 14; clone size: few; CDR3 DNA: TGCGCCAACAGCCCCGACAGTAGCAATCAGCCCCAGCATTTT; CDR3 protein: CANSPDSSNQPQHF
V gene: TRBV10-3; D gene: .; J gene: TRBJ1-3; CDR3 length: 16; clone size: many; CDR3 DNA: TGTGCCATCAGTGACCGGGACGTTAGCTCTGGAAACACCATATATTTT; CDR3 protein: CAISDRDVSSGNTIYF
V gene: TRBV20-1; D gene: TRBD1; J gene: TRBJ1-4; CDR3 length: 14; clone size: few; CDR3 DNA: TGCAGTGCCCCCGACAGGGCGGTCGATGAAAAACTGTTTTTT; CDR3 protein: CSAPDRAVDEKLFF
V gene: TRBV25-1; D gene: .; J gene: TRBJ1-6; CDR3 length: 16; clone size: .; CDR3 DNA: TGTGCCAGCAGTATCCCAGCGGGGACAAGTTATTCACCCCTCCACTTT; CDR3 protein: CASSIPAGTSYSPLHF
V gene: TRBV6-6; D gene: .; J gene: TRBJ1-5; CDR3 length: 14; clone size: many; CDR3 DNA: TGTGCCAGCAGTCGACGGGCAGTAGGACAGCCCCAGCATTTT; CDR3 protein: CASSRRAVGQPQHF